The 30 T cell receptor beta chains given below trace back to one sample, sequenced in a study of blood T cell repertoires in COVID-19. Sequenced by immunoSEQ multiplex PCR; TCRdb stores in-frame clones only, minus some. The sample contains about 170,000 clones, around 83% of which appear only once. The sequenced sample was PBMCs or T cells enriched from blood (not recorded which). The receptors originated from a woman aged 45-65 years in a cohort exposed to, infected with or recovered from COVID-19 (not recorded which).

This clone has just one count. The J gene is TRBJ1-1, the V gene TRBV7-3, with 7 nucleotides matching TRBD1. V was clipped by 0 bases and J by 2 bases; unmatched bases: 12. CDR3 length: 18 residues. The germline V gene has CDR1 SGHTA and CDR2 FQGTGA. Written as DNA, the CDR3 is TGTGCCAGCAGCTTAACGTTGGCGGCCAGGGGGAACAACACTGAAGCTTTCTTT. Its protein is CASSLTLAARGNNTEAFF.

CDR3 protein: CASSPEVGGVYEQYF. As DNA, the CDR3 is TGTGCCAGCAGCCCTGAGGTAGGGGGAGTATACGAGCAGTACTTC. The rearrangement uses TRBV3-1 (or the pseudogene TRBV3-2) and TRBJ2-7, with a possible D match to TRBD1 (6 bases). Germline V CDR1 and CDR2: LGHDT, YNNKEL (reference sequence). The CDR3 consists of 15 residues. V lost 4 bases, J lost 4 bases, and 17 bases lay in between.

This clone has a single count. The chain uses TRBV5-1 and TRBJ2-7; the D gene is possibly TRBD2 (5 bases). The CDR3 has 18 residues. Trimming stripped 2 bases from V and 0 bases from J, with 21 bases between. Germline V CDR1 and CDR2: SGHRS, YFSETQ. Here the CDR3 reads CASSFLSPRGPSSYEQYF. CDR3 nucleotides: TGCGCCAGCAGCTTTCTCTCCCCTCGCGGGCCCAGCTCCTACGAGCAGTACTTC.

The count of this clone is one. The CDR3 sequence: CASSMTGLGDTQYF. Here the CDR3 DNA reads TGCGCCAGCAGCATGACAGGGCTGGGAGATACGCAGTATTTT. The genes are TRBV5-1 and TRBJ2-3; 7 bases match TRBD1. Germline lookup yields CDR1 SGHRS and CDR2 YFSETQ. With 4 bases clipped from V and 5 bases from J, the junction kept 7 bases outside the gene matches. The length of the CDR3 is 14 residues.

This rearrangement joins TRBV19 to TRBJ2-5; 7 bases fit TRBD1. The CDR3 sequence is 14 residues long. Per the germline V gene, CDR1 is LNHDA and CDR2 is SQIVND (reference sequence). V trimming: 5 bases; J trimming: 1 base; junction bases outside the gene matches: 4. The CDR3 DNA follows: TGTGCCAGTAGTCCGGGACAGCCCCAAGAGACCCAGTACTTC. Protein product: CASSPGQPQETQYF.

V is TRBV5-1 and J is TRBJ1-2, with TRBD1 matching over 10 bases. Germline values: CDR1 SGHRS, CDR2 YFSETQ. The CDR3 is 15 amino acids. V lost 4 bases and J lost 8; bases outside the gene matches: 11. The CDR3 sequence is CASSSGQGERYGYTF. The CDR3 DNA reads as TGCGCCAGCAGCAGTGGACAGGGGGAACGGTACGGCTACACCTTC.

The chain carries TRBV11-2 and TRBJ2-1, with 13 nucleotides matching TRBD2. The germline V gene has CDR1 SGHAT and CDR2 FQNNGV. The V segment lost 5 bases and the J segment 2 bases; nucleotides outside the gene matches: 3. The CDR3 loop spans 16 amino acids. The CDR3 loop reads CASSQGTSGTYNEQFF. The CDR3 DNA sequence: TGTGCCAGCAGCCAGGGGACTAGCGGGACCTACAATGAGCAGTTCTTC.

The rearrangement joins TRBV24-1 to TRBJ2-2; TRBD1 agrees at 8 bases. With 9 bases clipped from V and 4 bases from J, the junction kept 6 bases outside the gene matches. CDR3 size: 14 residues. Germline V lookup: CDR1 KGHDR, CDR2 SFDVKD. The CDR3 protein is CATETGVSTGELFF. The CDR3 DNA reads TGTGCCACCGAGACAGGGGTTAGCACCGGGGAGCTGTTTTTT.

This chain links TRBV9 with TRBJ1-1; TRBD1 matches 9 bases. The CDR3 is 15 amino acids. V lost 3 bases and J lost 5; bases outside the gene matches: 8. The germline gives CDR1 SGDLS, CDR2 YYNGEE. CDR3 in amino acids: CASSAPDRGPTEAFF. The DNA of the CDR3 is TGTGCCAGCAGCGCACCGGACAGGGGACCGACTGAAGCTTTCTTT.

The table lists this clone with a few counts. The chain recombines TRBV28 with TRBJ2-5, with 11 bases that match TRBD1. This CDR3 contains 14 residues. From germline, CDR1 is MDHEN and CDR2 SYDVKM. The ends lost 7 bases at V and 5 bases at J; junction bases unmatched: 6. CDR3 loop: CASTGTGGMETQYF. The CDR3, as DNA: TGTGCCAGCACCGGGACAGGGGGTATGGAGACCCAGTACTTC.

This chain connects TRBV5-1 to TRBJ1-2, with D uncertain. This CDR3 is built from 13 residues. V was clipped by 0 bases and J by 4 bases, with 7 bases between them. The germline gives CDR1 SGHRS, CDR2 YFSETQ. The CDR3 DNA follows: TGCGCCAGCAGCTTGGGGGGAGGCTATGGCTACACCTTC. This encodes CASSLGGGYGYTF.

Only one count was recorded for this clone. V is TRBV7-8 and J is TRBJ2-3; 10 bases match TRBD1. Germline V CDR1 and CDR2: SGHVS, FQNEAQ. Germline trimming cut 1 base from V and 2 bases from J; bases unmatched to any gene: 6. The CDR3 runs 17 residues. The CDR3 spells CASSLDRGQGFTDTQYF. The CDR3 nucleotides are TGTGCCAGCAGCTTAGATAGGGGACAGGGGTTCACAGATACGCAGTATTTT.

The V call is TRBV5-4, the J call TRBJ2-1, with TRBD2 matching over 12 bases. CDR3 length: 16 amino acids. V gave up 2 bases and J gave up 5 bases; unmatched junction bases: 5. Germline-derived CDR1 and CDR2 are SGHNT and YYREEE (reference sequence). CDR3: CASSFGGLAGDNEQFF. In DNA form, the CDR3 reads TGTGCCAGCAGCTTTGGGGGACTAGCGGGCGACAATGAGCAGTTCTTC.

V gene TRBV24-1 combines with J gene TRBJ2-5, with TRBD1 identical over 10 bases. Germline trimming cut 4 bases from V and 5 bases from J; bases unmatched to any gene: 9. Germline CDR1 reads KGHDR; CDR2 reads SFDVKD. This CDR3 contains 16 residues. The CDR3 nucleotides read TGTGCCACCAGTGACAGACGACCGGGACAGGGGGAGACCCAGTACTTC. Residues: CATSDRRPGQGETQYF.

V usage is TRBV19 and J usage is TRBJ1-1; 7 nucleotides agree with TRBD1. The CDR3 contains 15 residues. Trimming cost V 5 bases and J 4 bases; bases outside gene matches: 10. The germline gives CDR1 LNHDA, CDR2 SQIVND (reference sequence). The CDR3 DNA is TGTGCCAGTAGTCCACCGACAGGGCGCGGCACTGAAGCTTTCTTT. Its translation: CASSPPTGRGTEAFF.

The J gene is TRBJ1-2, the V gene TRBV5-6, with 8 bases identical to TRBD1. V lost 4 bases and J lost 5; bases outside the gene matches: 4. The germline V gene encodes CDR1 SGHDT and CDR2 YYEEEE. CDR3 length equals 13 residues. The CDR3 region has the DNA TGTGCCAGCAGCCCGGACAGGGTGTATGGCTACACCTTC. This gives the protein CASSPDRVYGYTF.

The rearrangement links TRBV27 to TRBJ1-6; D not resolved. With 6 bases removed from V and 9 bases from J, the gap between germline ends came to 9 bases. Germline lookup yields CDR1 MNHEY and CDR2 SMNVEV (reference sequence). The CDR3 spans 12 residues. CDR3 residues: CASRLGSSPLHF. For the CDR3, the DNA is TGTGCCAGCAGATTGGGGAGTTCACCCCTCCACTTT.

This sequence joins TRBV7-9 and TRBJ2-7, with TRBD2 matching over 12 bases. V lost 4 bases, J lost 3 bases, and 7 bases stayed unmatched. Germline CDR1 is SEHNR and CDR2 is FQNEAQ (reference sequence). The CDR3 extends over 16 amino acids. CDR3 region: CASSSGPSGGDYEQYF. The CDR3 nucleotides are TGTGCCAGCAGCTCCGGCCCTAGCGGGGGGGACTACGAGCAGTACTTC.

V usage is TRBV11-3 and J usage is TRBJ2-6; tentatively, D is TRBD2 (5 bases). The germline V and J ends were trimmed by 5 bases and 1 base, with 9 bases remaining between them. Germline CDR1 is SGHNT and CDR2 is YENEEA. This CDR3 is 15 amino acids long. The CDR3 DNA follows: TGTGCCAGCAGCCCCGGGGTTTCTGGGGCCAACGTCCTGACTTTC. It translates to CASSPGVSGANVLTF. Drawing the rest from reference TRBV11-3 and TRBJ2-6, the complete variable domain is EAGVVQSPRYKIIEKKQPVAFWCNPISGHNTLYWYLQNLGQGPELLIRYENEEAVDDSQLPKDRFSAERLKGVDSTLKIQPAELGDSAVYLCASSPGVSGANVLTFGAGSRLTVL.

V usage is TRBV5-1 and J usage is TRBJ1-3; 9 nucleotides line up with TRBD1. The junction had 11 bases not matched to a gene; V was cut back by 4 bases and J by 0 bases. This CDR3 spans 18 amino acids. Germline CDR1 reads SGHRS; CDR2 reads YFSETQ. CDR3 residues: CASSPGQGGPFSGNTIYF. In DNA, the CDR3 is TGCGCCAGCAGCCCGGGACAGGGTGGACCTTTCTCTGGAAACACCATATATTTT.

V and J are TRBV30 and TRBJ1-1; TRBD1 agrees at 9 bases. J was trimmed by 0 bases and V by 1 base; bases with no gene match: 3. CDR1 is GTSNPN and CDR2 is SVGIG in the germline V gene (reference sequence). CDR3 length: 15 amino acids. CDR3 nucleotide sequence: TGTGCCTGGAGTGCCGGGACAGGGCTGAACACTGAAGCTTTCTTT. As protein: CAWSAGTGLNTEAFF. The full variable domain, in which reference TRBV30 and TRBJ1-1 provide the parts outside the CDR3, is SQTIHQWPATLVQPVGSPLSLECTVEGTSNPNLYWYRQAAGRGLQLLFYSVGIGQISSEVPQNLSASRPQDRQFILSSKKLLLSDSGFYLCAWSAGTGLNTEAFFGQGTRLTVV.

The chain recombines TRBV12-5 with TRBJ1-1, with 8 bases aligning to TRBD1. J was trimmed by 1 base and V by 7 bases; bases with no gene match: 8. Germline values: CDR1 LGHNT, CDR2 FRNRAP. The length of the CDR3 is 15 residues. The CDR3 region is CASAPDRGRNTEAFF. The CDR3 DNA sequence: TGTGCTAGTGCTCCAGACAGGGGTCGGAACACTGAAGCTTTCTTT. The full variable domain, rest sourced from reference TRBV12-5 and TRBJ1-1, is DARVTQTPRHKVTEMGQEVTMRCQPILGHNTVFWYRQTMMQGLELLAYFRNRAPLDDSGMPKDRFSAEMPDATLATLKIQPSEPRDSAVYFCASAPDRGRNTEAFFGQGTRLTVV.

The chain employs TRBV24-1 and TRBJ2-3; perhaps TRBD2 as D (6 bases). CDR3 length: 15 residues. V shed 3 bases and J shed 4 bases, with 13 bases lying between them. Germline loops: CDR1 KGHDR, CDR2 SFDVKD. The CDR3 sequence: CATSDQGGQSDTQYF. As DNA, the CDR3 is TGTGCCACCAGTGATCAGGGAGGTCAGTCAGATACGCAGTATTTT.

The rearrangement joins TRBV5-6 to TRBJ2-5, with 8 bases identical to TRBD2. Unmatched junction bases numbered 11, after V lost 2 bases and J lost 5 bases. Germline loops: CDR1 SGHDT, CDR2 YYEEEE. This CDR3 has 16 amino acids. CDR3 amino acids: CASSFRGLGVIETQYF. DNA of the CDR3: TGTGCCAGCAGCTTTAGGGGACTAGGGGTAATCGAGACCCAGTACTTC.

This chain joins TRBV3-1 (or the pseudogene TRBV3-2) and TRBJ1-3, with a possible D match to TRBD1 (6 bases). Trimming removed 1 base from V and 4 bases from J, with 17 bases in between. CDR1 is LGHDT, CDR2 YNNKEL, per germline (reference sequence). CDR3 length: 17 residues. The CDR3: CASSQGLFRGTGNTIYF. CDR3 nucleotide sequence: TGTGCCAGCAGCCAAGGTCTTTTTCGAGGGACAGGAAACACCATATATTTT.

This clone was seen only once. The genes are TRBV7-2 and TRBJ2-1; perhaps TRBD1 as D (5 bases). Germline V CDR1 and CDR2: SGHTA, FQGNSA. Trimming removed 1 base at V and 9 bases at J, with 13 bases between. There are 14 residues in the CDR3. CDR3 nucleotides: TGTGCCAGCAGCTTAGGAGTGGTTAGGGGTGAGCAGTTCTTC. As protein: CASSLGVVRGEQFF.

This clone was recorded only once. The CDR3 coding sequence is TGTGCCAGCAGCGCGCCCCCCTCCGGGTTATACACAGATACGCAGTATTTT. Translation gives CASSAPPSGLYTDTQYF. The chain combines TRBV9 with TRBJ2-3; D ambiguous. Germline-derived CDR1 and CDR2 are SGDLS and YYNGEE. Between the trimmed V and J ends, which lost 3 bases and 2 bases, there was a span of 19 bases. CDR3 size: 17 residues.

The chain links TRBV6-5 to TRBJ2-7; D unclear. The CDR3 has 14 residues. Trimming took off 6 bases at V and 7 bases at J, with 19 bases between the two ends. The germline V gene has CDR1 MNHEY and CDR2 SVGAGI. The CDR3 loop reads CASRSVPTSWEQYF. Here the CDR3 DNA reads TGTGCCAGCAGGAGCGTCCCGACTTCTTGGGAGCAGTACTTC.

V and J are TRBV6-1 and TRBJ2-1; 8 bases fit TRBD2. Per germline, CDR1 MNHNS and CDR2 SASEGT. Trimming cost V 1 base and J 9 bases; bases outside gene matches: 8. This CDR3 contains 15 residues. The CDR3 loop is CASSEVSGSAVEQFF. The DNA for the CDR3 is TGTGCCAGCAGTGAAGTGAGCGGGAGTGCGGTTGAGCAGTTCTTC.

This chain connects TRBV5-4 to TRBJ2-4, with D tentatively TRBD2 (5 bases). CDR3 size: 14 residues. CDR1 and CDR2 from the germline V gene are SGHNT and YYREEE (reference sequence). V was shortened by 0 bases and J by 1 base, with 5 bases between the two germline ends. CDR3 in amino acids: CASSLGGAKNIQYF. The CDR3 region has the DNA TGTGCCAGCAGCTTGGGCGGGGCCAAAAACATTCAGTACTTC.